These T cell receptor beta chains were read from a single sample in a study of T-cell memory formation after mild COVID-19. TCRdb redid the calling of the 5' RACE reads with MiXCR, one entry per CDR3 protein. The data show around 400,000 distinct CDR3 sequences, with roughly 26% seen just once and around 9.5% held by the top ten. Sequenced input: PBMCs or a T cell subset sorted from them (not recorded which). The receptors were sampled from an adult woman who had mild COVID-19 (a few samples of this study predate the infection). Cell type and time point are not known. Each CDR3 is given with its conserved first and last residue. The D gene is left open where the match is weak. Size tells how often a clone was seen (once, few, many) or the class of an expanded clone, and some rows leave it out.

>TRBV12-3/TRBV12-4|NA|TRBJ1-6|TRBD1
CASSAQGGNSPLHF
TGTGCCAGCAGTGCACAGGGGGGGAATTCACCCCTCCACTTT
>TRBV29-1|NA|TRBJ2-7|TRBD2
CSVTGLAGSYEQYF
TGCAGCGTGACCGGACTAGCGGGTTCCTACGAGCAGTACTTC
>TRBV7-9|few|TRBJ2-7|NA
CASSSLGDGYEQYF
TGTGCCAGCAGCTCCCTTGGGGACGGCTACGAGCAGTACTTC
>TRBV5-1|NA|TRBJ1-1|TRBD1
CASSWDSGGLGTEAFF
TGCGCCAGCAGCTGGGACTCAGGGGGCTTGGGAACTGAAGCTTTCTTT
>TRBV7-2|few|TRBJ2-1|TRBD2
CASSSWTSVGEQFF
TGTGCCAGCAGCTCCTGGACTAGCGTCGGTGAGCAGTTCTTC
>TRBV5-5|few|TRBJ1-2|TRBD1
CASSQQGASDGYTF
TGTGCCAGCAGCCAACAGGGGGCATCGGACGGCTACACCTTC
>TRBV4-1|NA|TRBJ2-4|TRBD2
CASSPPGGAQRNIQYF
TGCGCCAGCAGCCCCCCGGGGGGGGCGCAGAGAAACATTCAGTACTTC
>TRBV24-1|NA|TRBJ2-1|NA
CATSDLGPTPYNEQFF
TGTGCCACCAGTGATTTAGGCCCTACCCCCTACAATGAGCAGTTCTTC
>TRBV12-3/TRBV12-4|NA|TRBJ1-2|TRBD1
CASSPPGNRGDYGYTF
TGTGCCAGCAGTCCCCCGGGGAACAGGGGGGACTATGGCTACACCTTC
>TRBV30|NA|TRBJ2-7|NA
CAWSVGAGPHEQYF
TGTGCCTGGAGTGTAGGGGCAGGGCCCCACGAGCAGTACTTC
>TRBV20-1|NA|TRBJ1-1|NA
CSAGRRFDTEAFF
TGCAGTGCTGGGCGGAGGTTCGACACTGAAGCTTTCTTT
>TRBV6-2/TRBV6-3|NA|TRBJ2-7|NA
CASRGSYSYEQYF
TGTGCCAGCAGGGGCTCATACTCCTACGAGCAGTACTTC
>TRBV7-6|once|TRBJ1-6|NA
CASSPWGRPLHF
TGTGCCAGCAGCCCATGGGGCAGGCCACTCCACTTT
>TRBV6-5|NA|TRBJ1-3|TRBD1
CASSYRGTGGNTIYF
TGTGCCAGCAGTTACCGAGGGACAGGTGGAAACACCATATATTTT
>TRBV3-1|few|TRBJ2-1|NA
CASSQDRPSSSYNEQFF
TGTGCCAGCAGCCAAGACAGGCCCAGCTCCTCCTACAATGAGCAGTTCTTC
>TRBV7-6|NA|TRBJ2-5|NA
CASNRDAQYF
TGTGCCAGCAACCGGGACGCCCAGTACTTC
>TRBV19|few|TRBJ2-3|NA
CASSIQGGINTQYF
TGTGCCAGTAGTATACAGGGGGGGATCAATACGCAGTATTTT
>TRBV6-2/TRBV6-3|NA|TRBJ1-1|NA
CASSRRREFGTEAFF
TGTGCCAGCAGCCGTAGGAGGGAATTCGGCACTGAAGCTTTCTTT
>TRBV3-1|few|TRBJ2-2|NA
CASSQVRTGELFF
TGTGCCAGCAGCCAAGTGAGAACCGGGGAGCTGTTTTTT
>TRBV20-1|NA|TRBJ2-5|NA
CSARVGGGGETQYF
TGCAGTGCTAGAGTAGGGGGTGGAGGAGAGACCCAGTACTTC
>TRBV7-8|medium-sized|TRBJ1-1|TRBD1
CASSRGQGNTEAFF
TGTGCCAGCAGCCGAGGACAGGGGAACACTGAAGCTTTCTTT
>TRBV27|few|TRBJ1-2|NA
CASSSSGSDYGYTF
TGTGCCAGCAGTTCCTCCGGGAGTGACTATGGCTACACCTTC